This passage covers 20 T cell receptor beta chains from one sample sequenced in a study of cytomegalovirus exposure and HLA in healthy donors. The PCR contained 60 Vbeta and 13 Jbeta primers. Using immunoSEQ multiplex PCR, the repertoire was profiled, and TCRdb retains in-frame clones only, with some absent. The table has 130,000 or so clones, 70% to 90% seen once. The sequencing input was PBMCs. The receptor set was obtained from a man aged 35-49 years in good health and CMV-seronegative.

J is TRBJ1-4 and V is TRBV19, with no clear D. The CDR3 has 15 residues. Germline lookup yields CDR1 LNHDA and CDR2 SQIVND (reference sequence). V lost 5 bases and J lost 0, with 10 bases in between. The CDR3 DNA is TGTGCCAGTAGTGCGCGGCTGACAACTAATGAAAAACTGTTTTTT. It translates to CASSARLTTNEKLFF.

CDR3 amino acids: CAWSPTMPGNGELFF. CDR3 DNA sequence: TGTGCCTGGAGCCCGACTATGCCCGGGAACGGGGAGCTGTTTTTT. V usage is TRBV30 and J usage is TRBJ2-2, with D perhaps TRBD2 (5 bases). The CDR3 is 15 residues long. Germline assignment: CDR1 GTSNPN and CDR2 SVGIG (reference sequence). Trimming pared 3 bases from V and 7 bases from J, leaving 18 bases between.

The CDR3 DNA follows: TGTGCCAGCAGCTTAAATCCCCCACTGATGAGGGACAGTAACTATGGCTACACCTTC. Its translation: CASSLNPPLMRDSNYGYTF. The V and J genes are TRBV7-3 and TRBJ1-2, with TRBD1 matching 7 bases. This CDR3 has 19 residues. Germline V CDR1 and CDR2: SGHTA, FQGTGA. J gave up 1 base and V 1 base, and 15 bases lay outside the gene matches.

This clone appeared a few times. The CDR3 region has the DNA TGTGCCAGCAGCCTATCCGGGACAACAACTATCTATGGCTACACCTTC. Residues: CASSLSGTTTIYGYTF. V and J are TRBV7-2 and TRBJ1-2, with D perhaps TRBD1 (6 bases). The V gene lost 5 bases and the J gene lost 4 bases, with 20 bases spanning the gap. There are 16 residues in the CDR3. Germline V gene lookup returns CDR1 SGHTA and CDR2 FQGNSA. The full variable domain, rest sourced from reference TRBV7-2 and TRBJ1-2, is GAGVSQSPSNKVTEKGKDVELRCDPISGHTALYWYRQSLGQGLEFLIYFQGNSAPDKSGLPSDRFSAERTGGSVSTLTIQRTQQEDSAVYLCASSLSGTTTIYGYTFGSGTRLTVV.

The genes are TRBV27 and TRBJ2-2; 10 positions match TRBD2. Per germline, CDR1 MNHEY and CDR2 SMNVEV (reference sequence). This CDR3 comprises 15 residues. The ends lost 6 bases at V and 4 bases at J; junction bases unmatched: 5. The CDR3 loop is CASSKSGRATGELFF. The CDR3 DNA reads as TGTGCCAGCAGCAAAAGCGGGAGGGCCACCGGGGAGCTGTTTTTT.

The chain carries TRBV27 and TRBJ1-1; D perhaps matches TRBD1 (5 bases). Germline CDR1 and CDR2: MNHEY and SMNVEV (reference sequence). V was shortened by 6 bases and J by 11 bases, with 22 bases between the two germline ends. This CDR3 has 14 residues. CDR3 in amino acids: CASSPQWAMEGAFF. For the CDR3, the DNA is TGTGCCAGCAGCCCACAATGGGCCATGGAGGGGGCTTTCTTT.

V and J are TRBV18 and TRBJ1-1; no clear D gene. Trimming removed 1 base at V and 7 bases at J, with 4 bases between. CDR3 length: 11 residues. Germline CDR1 reads KGHSH; CDR2 reads LQKENI. The chain's CDR3 is CASSPLSEAFF. The CDR3 nucleotides read TGTGCCAGCTCACCACTCAGTGAAGCTTTCTTT.

Only one count was recorded for this clone. The chain has TRBV4-3 and TRBJ2-5; a possible D gene is TRBD2 (5 bases). The CDR3 length is 16 residues. Germline CDR1 LGHNA, CDR2 YSLEER. The V and J ends lost 0 bases and 2 bases respectively, with 13 bases between them. The CDR3 region is CASSQEILAPQETQYF. The CDR3 nucleotides read TGCGCCAGCAGCCAAGAAATCCTAGCTCCTCAAGAGACCCAGTACTTC.

Note on this clone: Mismatch with germline at one junction end may stem from a read error. This chain joins TRBV27 and TRBJ2-6; 7 bases line up with TRBD1. Germline V gives CDR1 MNHEY, CDR2 SMNVEV (reference sequence). The CDR3 is made up of 17 amino acids. Written as DNA, the CDR3 is TGTGCCAGCAGTTTTCGGACAGGAAGCTCTGGGGCCAACGGCCTGACTTTC. Translation: CASSFRTGSSGANGLTF.

The chain recombines TRBV11-2 with TRBJ2-5, with 8 bases identical to TRBD2. Germline trimming cut 4 bases from V and 4 bases from J; bases unmatched to any gene: 14. Per the germline V gene, CDR1 is SGHAT and CDR2 is FQNNGV. The CDR3 contains 17 residues. This CDR3 reads CASSSHHGGARAETQYF. For the CDR3, the DNA is TGTGCCAGCAGCTCACACCACGGGGGGGCCCGAGCAGAGACCCAGTACTTC.

This chain joins TRBV7-2 and TRBJ1-5; 9 bases match TRBD1. V lost 2 bases, J lost 5 bases, and 1 base stayed unmatched. CDR1 and CDR2 from the germline V gene are SGHTA and FQGNSA. This CDR3 comprises 14 residues. The DNA for the CDR3 is TGTGCCAGCAGCTTATGGACAGGGGATCAGCCCCAGCATTTT. Its protein is CASSLWTGDQPQHF.

CDR3 bases: TGTGCCAGCAGTCTTACGCGCGAGAACACTGAAGCTTTCTTT. It is translated as CASSLTRENTEAFF. The chain links TRBV7-2 to TRBJ1-1; D remains unclear. Per germline, CDR1 SGHTA and CDR2 FQGNSA. V lost 6 bases and J 1 base, leaving 12 bases between the germline ends. CDR3 length: 14 amino acids.

The rearrangement links TRBV2 to TRBJ1-2; D unresolved. The CDR3 spans 11 residues. The germline V and J ends were trimmed by 5 bases and 4 bases, with 5 bases remaining between them. Germline CDR1 reads SNHLY; CDR2 reads FYNNEI. Here the CDR3 DNA reads TGTGCCAGCAGTTTGGCCTATGGCTACACCTTC. Its protein is CASSLAYGYTF. The variable domain in full, with the rest retrieved from reference TRBV2 and TRBJ1-2, is EPEVTQTPSHQVTQMGQEVILRCVPISNHLYFYWYRQILGQKVEFLVSFYNNEISEKSEIFDDQFSVERPDGSNFTLKIRSTKLEDSAMYFCASSLAYGYTFGSGTRLTVV.

The rearrangement joins TRBV7-8 to TRBJ1-2, with D unresolved. Trimming shortened V by 5 bases and J by 2 bases, and 9 bases separated the two germline ends. This CDR3 is built from 13 residues. The germline CDR1 and CDR2 sequences are SGHVS and FQNEAQ. The DNA of the CDR3 is TGTGCCAGCAGCCCCGGACTGAACTATGGCTACACCTTC. Translation gives CASSPGLNYGYTF.

This chain links TRBV11-2 with TRBJ2-5; the match to TRBD2 covers 8 bases. Germline V lookup: CDR1 SGHAT, CDR2 FQNNGV. This CDR3 is 15 amino acids long. With 5 bases clipped from V and 2 bases from J, the junction kept 7 bases outside the gene matches. CDR3 DNA: TGTGCCAGCAGCGCCGGCCCTAGCGGGCAAGAGACCCAGTACTTC. Its protein product is CASSAGPSGQETQYF.

This chain connects TRBV6-1 to TRBJ2-2; possible D gene TRBD1, 5 bases. CDR3 length: 17 amino acids. Germline CDR1 reads MNHNS; CDR2 reads SASEGT. V lost 1 base to trimming and J lost 1 base, with 13 bases between them. CDR3 bases: TGTGCCAGCAGTGAAGTCGTACAGGATTTGAACACCGGGGAGCTGTTTTTT. Its protein is CASSEVVQDLNTGELFF.

The count of this clone is one. The chain has TRBV27 and TRBJ2-5; a possible D gene is TRBD2 (5 bases). Trimming removed 5 bases at V and 5 bases at J, with 12 bases between. Germline-derived CDR1 and CDR2 are MNHEY and SMNVEV (reference sequence). This CDR3 is built from 13 residues. The CDR3, as DNA: TGTGCCAGCAGTCCGCGACCGGGGGAGACCCAGTACTTC. Its protein is CASSPRPGETQYF.

To note about this clone: The junction departs from germline at one end; a sequencing error may be responsible. The chain combines TRBV7-9 with TRBJ2-4; TRBD2 agrees at 8 bases. Germline CDR1 and CDR2: SEHNR and FQNEAQ (reference sequence). The CDR3 length is 16 residues. CDR3 sequence (DNA): TGTGCCAGCAGCTTAGGTGCCGGGAGGGCCAGAAACATTCAGTACTTC. The encoded protein is CASSLGAGRARNIQYF.

This clone turned up a few times. The gene calls are TRBV7-2 and TRBJ2-7, with 13 bases identical to TRBD2. The CDR3 sequence is 15 residues long. V trimming: 5 bases; J trimming: 6 bases; junction bases outside the gene matches: 7. In germline, CDR1 is SGHTA, CDR2 FQGNSA. CDR3 DNA: TGTGCCAGCAGCCCAGGGACTAGCGGGGTCTTCGAGCAGTACTTC. It translates to CASSPGTSGVFEQYF.

V and J are TRBV11-2 and TRBJ2-2; 8 positions match TRBD2. The CDR3 covers 18 residues. V shed 5 bases, J shed 5 bases, and the junction held 16 bases outside the gene matches. CDR1 and CDR2 from the germline V gene are SGHAT and FQNNGV. The CDR3 nucleotides are TGTGCCAGCAGCCACCCCGTGGCGGGAGGCAGTGGAACCGGGGAGCTGTTTTTT. Protein sequence: CASSHPVAGGSGTGELFF.